The 10 T cell receptor beta chains listed next were all sequenced from one sample in a study of cytomegalovirus exposure and HLA in healthy donors listed by TCRdb under 2017. Receptor libraries were prepared by the immunoSEQ multiplex PCR assay. The multiplex PCR relied on a mix of 60 forward primers for TCR Vbeta segments and 13 reverse primers for TCR Jbeta segments. Not all clones reach the TCRdb copy of this immuneACCESS table, which keeps in-frame sequences only. Checked studies attribute under half of the gap to unresolved V genes and leave the rest unexplained. The sample profile shows about 130,000 clones; just over 70% of them were found once. The ten largest clones take up around 2.7% of the sample. The sequenced sample was PBMCs. The receptors stem from a woman in her sixties or seventies in good health and CMV-seropositive.

The gene calls are TRBV5-4 and TRBJ2-3; tentatively, D is TRBD2 (6 bases). V lost 2 bases and J lost 2, with 12 bases in between. CDR3 length: 15 residues. Germline V CDR1 and CDR2: SGHNT, YYREEE (reference sequence). CDR3 sequence reads: CASSLMGGDTDTQYF. Written as DNA, the CDR3 is TGTGCCAGCAGCTTAATGGGGGGTGACACAGATACGCAGTATTTT.

The gene calls are TRBV11-2 and TRBJ1-5; D perhaps matches TRBD1 (5 bases). This CDR3 has 13 residues. V dropped 3 bases and J dropped 10 bases, with 13 bases sitting between them. The germline V gene has CDR1 SGHAT and CDR2 FQNNGV. The CDR3: CASSFDQGLPQHF. The CDR3 DNA reads as TGTGCCAGCAGCTTTGACCAGGGTTTACCCCAGCATTTT.

There are a few counts of this clone. V is TRBV4-1 and J is TRBJ1-2; D not resolved. Germline-derived CDR1 and CDR2 are MGHRA and YSYEKL. The V end lost 0 bases, the J end lost 3 bases, and 14 bases lay between the germline ends. This CDR3 spans 16 amino acids. CDR3 residues: CASSQDEAARYYGYTF. CDR3 coding DNA: TGCGCCAGCAGCCAAGATGAGGCAGCAAGATACTATGGCTACACCTTC.

The rearrangement links TRBV5-6 to TRBJ2-3, with 9 positions matching TRBD1. V shed 4 bases and J 3 bases; nucleotides not matched to a gene: 9. This CDR3 has 16 residues. The V gene's germline CDR1 is SGHDT and CDR2 YYEEEE. The CDR3 loop is CASSQTGGDLTDTQYF. In nucleotides, the CDR3 is TGTGCCAGCAGCCAGACAGGGGGGGATCTTACAGATACGCAGTATTTT.

This clone was picked up a small number of times. CDR3: CASSLGPRTAYSNQPQHF. In DNA form, the CDR3 reads TGCGCCAGCAGCTTGGGCCCCCGGACAGCGTATAGCAATCAGCCCCAGCATTTT. This chain uses TRBV5-1 with TRBJ1-5, with D possibly matching TRBD1 (6 bases). Germline V gene sequence: CDR1 SGHRS, CDR2 YFSETQ. The germline V and J ends were trimmed by 0 bases and 0 bases, with 16 bases remaining between them. This CDR3 is 18 amino acids long.

The V and J genes are TRBV19 and TRBJ2-7; TRBD1 aligns across 9 bases. The CDR3 length is 16 residues. J gave up 0 bases and V 2 bases, and 5 bases lay outside the gene matches. Germline V gene data show CDR1 as LNHDA and CDR2 as SQIVND (reference sequence). Written as DNA, the CDR3 is TGTGCCAGTAGTATAACGGGACAGGGACACTCCTACGAGCAGTACTTC. Its translation is CASSITGQGHSYEQYF.

The J gene is TRBJ1-3, the V gene TRBV6-6; D gene unclear. CDR1 MNHNY and CDR2 SVGAGI come from the germline V gene (reference sequence). The CDR3 consists of 16 residues. V lost 7 bases, J lost 0 bases, and 16 bases lay in between. DNA of the CDR3: TGTGCCAGCATCCAAGGCCCTAGGTTCTCTGGAAACACCATATATTTT. Residues: CASIQGPRFSGNTIYF.

V gene TRBV19 combines with J gene TRBJ2-2; 9 positions match TRBD1. Germline V gives CDR1 LNHDA, CDR2 SQIVND (reference sequence). Losses at the gene ends were 10 bases for V and 7 bases for J; bases not matched to a gene: 7. The CDR3 spans 13 residues. In DNA, the CDR3 is TGTGCCATCTCGGGACAGGGTGGCGGGGAGCTGTTTTTT. Translated, it gives CAISGQGGGELFF.

For this clone: Germline is not matched at one junction end, which may reflect a read error. This chain joins TRBV7-9 and TRBJ1-1, with D maybe TRBD1 (5 bases). Germline CDR1 SEHNR, CDR2 FQNEAQ (reference sequence). The CDR3 has 14 amino acids. CDR3 sequence (DNA): TGTTCCAGCAGCTATTTCCAGGGGAACACTGAAGCTTTCTTT. Amino acids: CSSSYFQGNTEAFF. The entire variable domain, with the rest obtained from reference TRBV7-9 and TRBJ1-1, is as follows: DTGVSQNPRHKITKRGQNVTFRCDPISEHNRLYWYRQTLGQGPEFLTYFQNEAQLEKSRLLSDRFSAERPKGSFSTLEIQRTEQGDSAMYLCSSSYFQGNTEAFFGQGTRLTVV.

A single count supports this clone. CDR3 sequence (DNA): TGTGCCAGCAGCTTGACTTGGCAAGAGACCCAGTACTTC. It translates to CASSLTWQETQYF. This chain links TRBV5-4 with TRBJ2-5; no reliable D call. The CDR3 is 13 amino acids. With 1 base removed from V and 2 bases from J, the gap between germline ends came to 6 bases. Germline CDR1 and CDR2: SGHNT and YYREEE (reference sequence).